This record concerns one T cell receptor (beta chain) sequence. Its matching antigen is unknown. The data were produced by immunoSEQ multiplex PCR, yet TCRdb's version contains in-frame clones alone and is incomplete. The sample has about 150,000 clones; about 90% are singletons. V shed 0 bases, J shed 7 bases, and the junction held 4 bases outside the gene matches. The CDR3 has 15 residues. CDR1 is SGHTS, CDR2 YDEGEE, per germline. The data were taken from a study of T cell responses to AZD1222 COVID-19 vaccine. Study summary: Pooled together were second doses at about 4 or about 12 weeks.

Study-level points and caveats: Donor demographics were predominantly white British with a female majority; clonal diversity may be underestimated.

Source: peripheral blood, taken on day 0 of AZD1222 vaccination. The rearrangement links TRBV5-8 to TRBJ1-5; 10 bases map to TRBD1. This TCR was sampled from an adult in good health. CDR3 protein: CASSLGTGGRQPQHF. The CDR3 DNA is TGTGCCAGCAGCTTGGGGACAGGGGGTCGGCAGCCCCAGCATTTT. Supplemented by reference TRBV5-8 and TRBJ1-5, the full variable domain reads EAGVTQSPTHLIKTRGQQATLRCSPISGHTSVYWYQQALGLGLQFLLWYDEGEERNRGNFPPRFSGRQFPNYSSELNVNALELEDSALYLCASSLGTGGRQPQHFGDGTRLSIL.